This TCR beta chain was recorded in a study of blood T cell repertoires in COVID-19. The CDR3 length is 13 residues. V lost 2 bases to trimming and J lost 3 bases, with 8 bases between them. CDR1 is SGHNT, CDR2 YYREEE, per germline (reference sequence). Seattle researchers signed up patients amid active infection and tracked them longitudinally. This table comes from immunoSEQ multiplex PCR, and its TCRdb copy is limited to in-frame clones, with some not included. The sample lists some 290,000 clones, 90% seen once, with about 1% in the top ten. This chain uses TRBV5-4 with TRBJ1-1; D gene unclear. This sequence originates from a woman in her 40s with COVID-19, enrolled during active disease. Sequencing used peripheral blood. Here the CDR3 reads CASSFAPDTEAFF. The CDR3, as DNA: TGTGCCAGCAGCTTCGCGCCCGACACTGAAGCTTTCTTT.